This entry lists 21 T cell receptor beta chains sequenced from one sample in a study of T cells after posttransplantation cyclophosphamide. This table comes from immunoSEQ multiplex PCR, and its TCRdb copy is limited to in-frame clones, with some not included. The table shows tens of thousands of clones, with around 86% occurring only once. Methotrexate plus calcineurin inhibitor accompanied controls' myeloablative marrow transplants; sampling was 1 year later. This specimen consisted of PBMCs, obtained around 53 weeks after allogeneic stem cell transplant with calcineurin inhibitor and methotrexate. These receptors originate from a female patient aged 25-39 years who received an allogeneic stem cell transplant from an unrelated donor, was CMV-positive, and had acute and chronic GVHD. Some T cells may be the graft donor's.

This clone came up a few times. The chain carries TRBV5-4 and TRBJ2-5, with D perhaps matching TRBD2 (5 bases). The CDR3 consists of 14 residues. Trimming took off 4 bases at V and 4 bases at J, with 14 bases between the two ends. Germline CDR1 is SGHNT and CDR2 is YYREEE (reference sequence). For the CDR3, the DNA is TGTGCCAGCAGCCGCGGACTTCGATCAGAGACCCAGTACTTC. This gives the protein CASSRGLRSETQYF.

The V gene is TRBV6-6, the J gene TRBJ1-1; 7 bases are a match to TRBD1. V was pared by 9 bases and J by 8 bases, with 6 bases of the junction left unmatched. The V gene's germline CDR1 is MNHNY and CDR2 SVGAGI (reference sequence). CDR3 size: 11 residues. As DNA, the CDR3 is TGTGCCAGTAACGCAGGGGGGGAAGCTTTCTTT. Protein sequence: CASNAGGEAFF.

This chain's CDR3 is CASSPTGSVTEAFF. As DNA, the CDR3 is TGTGCCAGCAGCCCGACAGGGAGCGTCACTGAAGCTTTCTTT. The rearrangement links TRBV28 to TRBJ1-1; 7 bases are shared with TRBD1. Germline CDR1 and CDR2: MDHEN and SYDVKM. The J segment lost 4 bases and the V segment lost 6 bases, leaving 8 bases of the junction unmatched. The CDR3 contains 14 residues.

The chain couples TRBV27 to TRBJ1-2; D unclear. V was cut by 6 bases and J by 0 bases, with 8 bases left in between. Germline V CDR1 and CDR2: MNHEY, SMNVEV (reference sequence). This CDR3 has 13 amino acids. This CDR3 reads CASRRHANYGYTF. The CDR3 DNA reads as TGTGCCAGCAGGCGACACGCTAACTATGGCTACACCTTC.

The rearrangement uses TRBV27 and TRBJ2-5; D may be TRBD2 (5 bases). Trimming left V 3 bases short and J 4 bases short, with 18 bases between. Germline V gene data show CDR1 as MNHEY and CDR2 as SMNVEV (reference sequence). CDR3 length equals 16 residues. The CDR3 spells CASSFRRGVWSETQYF. The CDR3 nucleotides read TGTGCCAGCAGTTTCCGCCGGGGTGTTTGGTCAGAGACCCAGTACTTC.

V is TRBV19 and J is TRBJ1-6, with unresolved D. V lost 5 bases, J lost 7 bases, and 12 bases lay in between. This CDR3 region has 14 residues. Germline CDR1 and CDR2: LNHDA and SQIVND (reference sequence). Here the CDR3 reads CASSAYSSNSPLHF. The CDR3 DNA follows: TGTGCCAGTAGTGCGTACAGCTCAAATTCACCCCTCCACTTT.

V is TRBV28 and J is TRBJ1-1; D is unclear. The V end was cut by 9 bases, the J end by 3 bases, with 11 bases between. From germline, CDR1 is MDHEN and CDR2 SYDVKM. The CDR3 covers 12 residues. The CDR3 region has the DNA TGTGCCAGTCATCTGGCGGACACTGAAGCTTTCTTT. It codes for CASHLADTEAFF.

The CDR3 DNA reads TGTGCCAGCAGCTTAGTAGCGGGAGCCAGTTACGAGCAGTACTTC. Translating it yields CASSLVAGASYEQYF. V and J are TRBV7-2 and TRBJ2-7, with 9 positions matching TRBD2. Germline V gene lookup returns CDR1 SGHTA and CDR2 FQGNSA. J was trimmed by 4 bases and V by 1 base; bases with no gene match: 5. The CDR3 runs to 15 residues.

This clone was picked up a small number of times. This chain joins TRBV6-6 and TRBJ1-2; D might be TRBD1 (5 bases). The V and J ends lost 5 bases and 0 bases respectively, with 10 bases between them. This CDR3 is built from 14 residues. In germline, CDR1 is MNHNY, CDR2 SVGAGI (reference sequence). The CDR3 is CASSAGITNYGYTF. CDR3 sequence (DNA): TGTGCCAGCAGTGCAGGGATCACTAACTATGGCTACACCTTC.

Notes on this clone: One end of the junction does not line up with germline, which may come from a read error. The gene calls are TRBV10-3 and TRBJ1-5, with 7 bases identical to TRBD1. The CDR3 consists of 14 residues. Germline V CDR1 and CDR2: ENHRY, SYGVKD. CDR3 DNA: TGTGCCATCAAGGAGGGGGCCTCTCACCCAGCCCCAGCATTT. As protein: CAIKEGASHPAPAF.

This rearrangement joins TRBV13 to TRBJ2-7, with 7 bases identical to TRBD1. This CDR3 is built from 13 residues. V gave up 5 bases and J gave up 3 bases; unmatched junction bases: 4. Germline CDR1 is PRHDT and CDR2 is FYEKMQ (reference sequence). The CDR3 loop reads CASSQSGGYEQYF. The CDR3, as DNA: TGTGCCAGCAGCCAGTCAGGGGGCTACGAGCAGTACTTC.

CDR3 sequence: CATASLRDTQYF. The DNA for the CDR3 is TGTGCCACCGCGAGCCTGAGAGATACGCAGTATTTT. The gene calls are TRBV10-3 and TRBJ2-3; no clear D gene. The CDR3 totals 12 residues. CDR1 ENHRY and CDR2 SYGVKD come from the germline V gene. V was pared by 10 bases and J by 5 bases, with 13 bases between.

J is TRBJ1-1 and V is TRBV5-4, with TRBD1 identical over 10 bases. This CDR3 comprises 16 residues. V was clipped by 4 bases and J by 1 base; unmatched bases: 7. Germline CDR1 and CDR2: SGHNT and YYREEE (reference sequence). The DNA for the CDR3 is TGTGCCAGCAGCCCGACAGGGGGCGTTGCGAACACTGAAGCTTTCTTT. This translates into CASSPTGGVANTEAFF.

Regarding this clone: A junction end diverges from the germline sequence, so it may reflect a read error. The chain has TRBV12-5 and TRBJ1-2, with D tentatively TRBD1 (5 bases). Germline lookup yields CDR1 LGHNT and CDR2 FRNRAP. The CDR3 runs 8 residues. The CDR3 spells CASGWRGF. CDR3 in DNA: TGTGCTAGTGGTTGGAGGGGATTC.

Here the CDR3 reads CASSQSWQIVETQYF. The CDR3 DNA is TGTGCCAGCAGTCAAAGTTGGCAGATTGTGGAGACCCAGTACTTC. The chain carries TRBV28 and TRBJ2-5; D call uncertain. Trimming pared 5 bases from V and 5 bases from J, leaving 18 bases between. Germline-derived CDR1 and CDR2 are MDHEN and SYDVKM. There are 15 residues in the CDR3.

The J gene is TRBJ2-1, the V gene TRBV28; 9 nucleotides line up with TRBD2. J was trimmed by 6 bases and V by 2 bases; bases with no gene match: 8. The CDR3 has 16 amino acids. Germline CDR1 is MDHEN and CDR2 is SYDVKM. CDR3 coding DNA: TGTGCCAGCAGTTTAGAAGGTAGCGGGAGACCCAATGAGCAGTTCTTC. It specifies CASSLEGSGRPNEQFF.

The chain has TRBV7-2 and TRBJ2-7, with 8 positions matching TRBD2. This CDR3 region has 15 residues. V lost 5 bases, J lost 4 bases, and 10 bases stayed unmatched. CDR1 is SGHTA and CDR2 is FQGNSA in the germline V gene. The CDR3 DNA reads as TGTGCCAGCAGCCGACTAGCGTGGGGGGTATACGAGCAGTACTTC. This translates into CASSRLAWGVYEQYF.

This clone was seen just once. The V gene is TRBV27, the J gene TRBJ2-6; D is unclear. This CDR3 comprises 15 residues. V lost 1 base, J lost 2 bases, and 6 bases lay in between. Germline values: CDR1 MNHEY, CDR2 SMNVEV (reference sequence). CDR3 sequence: CASSLWLTGANVLTF. CDR3 in DNA: TGTGCCAGCAGTTTATGGCTTACTGGGGCCAACGTCCTGACTTTC.

CDR3 in amino acids: CASTLLEGGGTEAFF. As DNA, the CDR3 is TGTGCCAGCACCCTCCTCGAGGGTGGGGGGACTGAAGCTTTCTTT. This chain joins TRBV6-1 and TRBJ1-1, with D possibly matching TRBD1 (5 bases). The CDR3 spans 15 residues. Trimming took 7 bases from V and 5 from J, leaving 20 bases between them. The V gene's germline CDR1 is MNHNS and CDR2 SASEGT.

This sequence joins TRBV5-6 and TRBJ2-7; D not certain. The CDR3 totals 15 residues. Germline V gives CDR1 SGHDT, CDR2 YYEEEE. The ends were cut back, 1 base at V and 3 bases at J, with 14 bases in the middle. CDR3 loop: CASSLRVRVGYEQYF. CDR3 bases: TGTGCCAGCAGCTTGCGTGTAAGAGTTGGCTACGAGCAGTACTTC. The variable domain in full, with the rest retrieved from reference TRBV5-6 and TRBJ2-7, is DAGVTQSPTHLIKTRGQQVTLRCSPKSGHDTVSWYQQALGQGPQFIFQYYEEEERQRGNFPDRFSGHQFPNYSSELNVNALLLGDSALYLCASSLRVRVGYEQYFGPGTRLTVT.

The chain uses TRBV29-1 and TRBJ2-2; D not resolved. The CDR3 loop spans 12 amino acids. The germline V gene has CDR1 SQVTM and CDR2 ANQGSEA. CDR3 sequence: CSTAANTGELFF. CDR3 DNA: TGCAGTACGGCGGCGAACACCGGGGAGCTGTTTTTT.